Listed here is a single T cell receptor beta chain. This entry belongs to a study of blood T cell repertoires in COVID-19. For the study at large: COVID-19 samples, acute and convalescent, were from the United States, Italy and Spain.

In the source study's methods: The authors estimated nucleated cell counts from reference gene primer amplification. Profiling relied on immunoSEQ multiplex PCR, and the TCRdb table lists in-frame clones only, not all of them. The DNA gave D and trimming, while V, J and clone size come from that table. This table has approximately 500,000 clones, 85% to 90% appearing once. Seattle enrolled patients during active infection and tracked them longitudinally. The CDR3 spans 11 residues. Trimming pared 6 bases from V and 8 bases from J, leaving 10 bases between. The germline V gene has CDR1 MNHEY and CDR2 SVGAGI.

The J gene is TRBJ1-2, the V gene TRBV6-5; D ambiguous. The sequenced sample was peripheral blood. The TCR sequence derives from a woman in her forties or fifties with COVID-19, enrolled during active disease. CDR3 coding DNA: TGTGCCAGCAGGAACCCGAGGGGCTACACCTTC. This gives the protein CASRNPRGYTF.